This T cell receptor beta chain was observed in a study of tumor-infiltrating lymphocytes in oesophageal squamous cell carcinoma. TCRdb fed the PCR reads into MiXCR, producing one record per CDR3 protein. The sample shows nearly 20,000 distinct CDR3 sequences, roughly 40% of them seen only once. The origin of this receptor is a male donor with esophageal squamous cell carcinoma. The specimen was esophageal tumor tissue.

CDR3 in DNA: TGTGCCAGCAGCTTCCTCCGGGACCCTTTGGGCTCTGGGGCCAACGTCCTGACTTTC. It yields the protein CASSFLRDPLGSGANVLTF. The chain is built from TRBV7-3 and TRBJ2-6; D is tentatively TRBD1 or TRBD2 (5 bases each). The CDR3 has 19 amino acids. Germline assignment: CDR1 SGHTA and CDR2 FQGTGA. Deletions cut 3 bases from V and 0 bases from J, with 18 bases between.